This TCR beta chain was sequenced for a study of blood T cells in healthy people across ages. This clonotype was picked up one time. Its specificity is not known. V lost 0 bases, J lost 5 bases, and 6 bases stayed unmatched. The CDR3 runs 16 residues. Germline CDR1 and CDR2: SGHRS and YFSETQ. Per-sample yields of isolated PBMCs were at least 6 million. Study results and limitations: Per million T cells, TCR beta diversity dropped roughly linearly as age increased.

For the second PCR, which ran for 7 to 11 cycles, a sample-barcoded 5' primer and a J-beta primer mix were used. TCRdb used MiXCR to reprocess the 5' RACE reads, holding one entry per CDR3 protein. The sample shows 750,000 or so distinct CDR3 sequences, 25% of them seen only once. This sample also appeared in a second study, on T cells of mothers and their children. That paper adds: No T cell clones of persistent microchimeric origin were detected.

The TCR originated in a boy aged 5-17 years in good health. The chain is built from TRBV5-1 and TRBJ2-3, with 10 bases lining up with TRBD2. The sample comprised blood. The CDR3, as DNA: TGCGCCAGCAGCTTGGTCCTAGCGGGAGTGGGAGATACGCAGTATTTT. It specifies CASSLVLAGVGDTQYF.